These 5 T cell receptor beta chains came from one sample sequenced in a study of cytomegalovirus exposure and HLA in healthy donors. This PCR relied on a set of 60 Vbeta primers and 13 Jbeta primers. The protocol was immunoSEQ multiplex PCR, while the TCRdb copy is restricted to in-frame clones and leaves out a portion. The data contain 130,000 to 150,000 clones, 75% to 80% of them singletons. The sample comprised PBMCs. Source of these receptors: a male donor in good health and CMV-seronegative.

The rearrangement links TRBV19 to TRBJ2-7; the match to TRBD1 covers 7 bases. CDR3 size: 14 residues. The germline gives CDR1 LNHDA, CDR2 SQIVND (reference sequence). The V segment lost 10 bases and the J segment 3 bases; nucleotides outside the gene matches: 12. CDR3 sequence: CATGPAGGSYEQYF. The CDR3 coding sequence is TGTGCCACTGGACCGGCAGGGGGAAGCTACGAGCAGTACTTC.

This clone was counted between two and nine times. The chain couples TRBV30 to TRBJ2-5; 10 nucleotides match TRBD2. V was clipped by 1 base and J by 5 bases; unmatched bases: 10. This CDR3 is 16 amino acids long. Per germline, CDR1 GTSNPN and CDR2 SVGIG (reference sequence). CDR3 amino acids: CAWSGSSGGPGETQYF. CDR3 bases: TGTGCCTGGAGTGGGTCTAGCGGGGGCCCGGGGGAGACCCAGTACTTC.

The chain is built from TRBV30 and TRBJ1-1; D is ambiguous. V gave up 4 bases and J gave up 1 base, with 13 bases separating them. This CDR3 contains 14 residues. CDR1 is GTSNPN and CDR2 is SVGIG in the germline V gene (reference sequence). The CDR3 DNA reads as TGTGCCTGGAACCCGACACAACCGAACACTGAAGCTTTCTTT. The encoded protein is CAWNPTQPNTEAFF.

V and J are TRBV11-2 and TRBJ2-5; 9 bases align to TRBD1. Trimming cost V 3 bases and J 5 bases; bases outside gene matches: 4. The CDR3 totals 14 residues. The germline V gene has CDR1 SGHAT and CDR2 FQNNGV. The CDR3 DNA sequence: TGTGCCAGCAGCTTCTTGACAGGGGGGGAGACCCAGTACTTC. Its translation: CASSFLTGGETQYF.

The V call is TRBV15, the J call TRBJ2-3; D might be TRBD1 (5 bases). V was clipped by 2 bases and J by 6 bases, with 12 bases between them. CDR1 and CDR2 from the germline V gene are LNHNV and YYDKDF (reference sequence). This CDR3 has 14 residues. The CDR3 sequence is CATSRQGVVDTQYF. CDR3 in DNA: TGTGCCACCAGCAGACAGGGCGTTGTGGATACGCAGTATTTT.